The clone carrying this TCR beta chain was counted once. TCRdb's copy holds only in-frame clones and misses some; the assay was immunoSEQ multiplex PCR. This table holds about 660,000 clones, approximately 90% found once. The source of the sample is a study of shared T cell receptors in the human thymus. The CDR3 sequence is 18 residues long. After removal of 4 bases from V and 0 bases from J, the junction contained 3 bases not matched to a gene. The germline CDR1 and CDR2 sequences are LGHNA and YSLEER. These records were also assigned to another study, of human thymus T cells. This second study notes: Healthy Finnish infants undergoing corrective surgery for congenital heart defects were used as donors. Highly overlapping thymic repertoires among unrelated individuals were reported in related research.

This chain connects TRBV4-3 to TRBJ2-1, with 16 bases fitting TRBD2. The sequence came from a boy younger than two with a congenital heart defect. Sequencing was carried out using thymocytes. The CDR3 here is CASSRGLAGGSSYNEQFF. In DNA, the CDR3 is TGCGCCAGCAGCCGGGGACTAGCGGGGGGGAGCTCCTACAATGAGCAGTTCTTC.